This TCR beta chain comes out of a study of cytomegalovirus exposure and HLA in healthy donors (dated by TCRdb to the late 2010s). About the study as a whole: According to an earlier analysis of around 600 of the donors, 200 million or so T cells yielded over 90 million unique TCR beta sequences and 276 Gb of sequence data. An early release that covered fewer than 800 HLA-typed donors contained about 300 gigabases of sequencing data and tens of millions of unique TCR sequences. Of the 398 genotyped donors, around 81% fell in the genetic ancestry cluster associated with self-reported Caucasian donors. The study aimed to test whether signatures of past pathogen exposure could be identified by cataloging public T cell receptors. The study profiled the T cell repertoires of about 640 subjects by immunosequencing and related them to cytomegalovirus serostatus. Along with the approximately 600-subject first cohort, a separate validation cohort of 120 different subjects was used. To predict cytomegalovirus infection status, the study brought together high-throughput TCR immunosequencing, statistical association of individual TCRs with disease status, and machine learning. In a later analysis, previously published TCR beta repertoires from hundreds of donors were re-analyzed and high-resolution HLA genotyping was added so that TCR occurrence patterns could be studied. The later analysis used no new phenotypic data to find candidate immune exposures, relying instead on TCR beta sequences and their occurrence across donors. An earlier analysis of around 580 of the donors used high-throughput TCR beta sequencing to judge whether each TCR beta V gene segment behaved as functional or pseudogenic. Alongside the repertoire data, information on donor age, sex, ethnicity and CMV serostatus was compiled. A later genetic analysis took genome-wide SNP genotypes for about three fifths of the 666 donors and used that subset as a discovery cohort. All discovery cohort repertoires had been generated on a single sequencing platform. Class I and class II HLA loci were covered by the typing at four-digit resolution. Typing coverage differed by locus: A, B, C, DRB1 and DQB1 were typed in roughly 620-630 donors, DQA1 in 500 to 550, DPA1 in 600 to 610, and DPB1 in 400 to 490. Roughly 5 DR-DQ haplotypes were handled as single units for association and clustering because linkage in the cohort was strong. Among approximately 370 genotyped donors of the cohort, an average of roughly 230,000 unique TCR beta nucleotide sequences was sequenced per donor, of which roughly 17% were non-productive. General findings and caveats noted by the study authors: A group of highly shared sequence variants was considered likely to be a technical artifact of the sequencing pipeline. Several of the top co-occurrence clusters appeared to be linked to parvovirus B19, influenza, CMV and Epstein-Barr virus, according to a later analysis. In a later analysis, HLA-associated TCR beta chains were found to be more clonally expanded and to have lower generation probabilities than equally common non-associated chains. In a later analysis, the rate of TCR association differed among HLA loci, with DRB1 alleles having the most associated TCRs and HLA-C alleles having the fewest. The only immune exposure information available for the cohort was CMV serostatus. An earlier analysis of around 540 of the donors showed that most TCR beta V segments appeared in productive rearrangements either about 90% or about 30% of the time, which broadly matched IMGT annotations. In this cohort, only TCR beta chains were sequenced, and detectable features were limited by the absence of alpha or paired-chain data. Three of the identified cytomegalovirus-associated TCR beta chains were confirmed in vitro to be specific for cytomegalovirus antigens. Some IMGT-functional V segments, including TRBV6-2 and TRBV6-3, could not be distinguished by the 87-base-pair reads and were therefore excluded. According to the authors, the approach could potentially be generalized to other disease states and immunological phenotypes. A further reported finding was that TCR beta sequences accurately predicted the HLA-A and HLA-B alleles for most subjects in the first cohort. Because counts were too low, about 18 rarely observed V segments, including chromosome 9 orphons, were excluded from the earlier analysis of roughly 580 of the donors. Linkage disequilibrium might explain the correlated functional status among segregating V segments, but an unknown experimental factor could not be ruled out. When HLA alleles, especially DR and DQ, strongly co-occurred, attributing TCR associations to individual alleles was difficult. The classifier was reported to diagnose cytomegalovirus status with high specificity and sensitivity in both the original cohort and the validation cohort. The presence/absence analyses assumed that sequencing depth was roughly uniform across donors, and that assumption may not be true. In the study, approximately 160 TCR beta chains were listed as associated with cytomegalovirus. In a later analysis, 15,000 to 20,000 TCR beta sequences were associated with specific HLA alleles at a false discovery rate of 0.05. V-gene and J-gene trimming of TCR beta chains was associated with a missense DCLRE1C variant in a later genetic analysis, and the association was replicated in an independent cohort. Across donors, most TCR sequences were observed very rarely, whereas some public TCRs were present in many individuals. In a later analysis, most CMV-associated TCR beta chains were found to appear HLA-restricted, with HLA associations seemingly driven largely by CMV exposure. According to a later genetic analysis, donors in an Asian-associated ancestry cluster had fewer N-insertions in productive TCRs than the roughly 670-donor mean. Because some donors lacked HLA typing at each locus, the association tests relied only on the typed subset.

Libraries were prepared through the immunoSEQ multiplex PCR assay. The multiplex PCR relied on a mix of 60 forward primers for TCR Vbeta segments and 13 reverse primers for TCR Jbeta segments. The CDR3 region of rearranged TCR beta genes was amplified from genomic DNA with a multiplex PCR assay. Amplified TCR beta libraries were sequenced as 87-base-pair reads on the Illumina HiSeq System. The paper's data handling went like this. In a later analysis, roughly 80 million unique TCR beta chains were counted across the roughly 670 repertoires, and around 10 million of these chains were shared by at least two donors. Raw reads were error-corrected and collapsed into unique sequences with a nearest-neighbor algorithm that merged closely related sequences to remove PCR and sequencing errors. V, D and J gene segments were assigned by aligning CDR3 sequences to IMGT reference sequences. For a sequence to be retained, at least a six-nucleotide match to both a V gene segment and a J gene segment was required. Rearrangements were called productive when the CDR3 lacked stop codons and stayed in frame with V and J; all others were non-productive. Following IMGT convention, CDR3 was defined as the stretch from the second conserved V-encoded cysteine to the conserved J-encoded phenylalanine. In an earlier analysis of more than 550 of the donors, sequences lacking an unambiguous match to a single V gene segment were excluded. An earlier analysis of some 610 of the donors called V segments functional above 56.7% productive rearrangements and segregating when the between-donor standard deviation exceeded 5%. A statistical classification framework was built for diagnosing cytomegalovirus status from the catalog of TCR beta chain sequences. In a later analysis, TCR nucleotide sequences were compared against IMGT/GENE-DB human TR gene sequences so that V and J genes could be assigned. Using the TCRdist pipeline, a later analysis assigned CDR3 sequences along with most-parsimonious VDJ recombination scenarios. A later analysis defined each TCR beta chain by its CDR3 amino acid sequence plus V-gene family, and excluded reads lacking a unique V-gene family. A later analysis removed 500 to 650 highly shared, low-generation-probability nucleotide sequences to deal with suspected cross-contamination and a sequencing artifact. In a later analysis, a clonal expansion index for each public chain was calculated from normalized within-repertoire ranks of inferred template counts. In a later analysis, generation probabilities were computed with a VDJ recombination model fitted to out-of-frame rearrangements, and the resulting probabilities were checked against IGoR. A later analysis scored TCR-TCR, TCR-HLA and TCR-CMV co-occurrence with hypergeometric tests, applying a repertoire-size bias correction to TCR pairs. False discovery rates were estimated in a later analysis by permuting HLA or CMV assignments 20 times. A later analysis grouped co-occurring TCRs with DBSCAN, adding TCRdist sequence similarity when clustering within HLA-allele-positive subsets. Co-occurrence clustering excluded repertoires with fewer than 30,000 or more than 120,000 public chains, plus five with anomalous nucleotide sharing. In TCRdb, the immuneACCESS table is reduced to in-frame sequences with V and J assigned. These tables do not hold every clone; where another copy was compared, an unresolved V gene accounts for under half, and the others remain unexplained. Clone size and the V and J calls come from that table; the DNA yielded D and trimming. The sample includes under 200,000 clones, with roughly 79% observed a single time. The top ten hold roughly 3% of the sample.

Spanning cysteine to phenylalanine, the CDR3 consists of 14 amino acids. Only CDR3 DNA remains: 42 bases, in frame from the first base. Germline trimming amounts to 5 bases on V and 8 bases on J, with 9 as the count of junction bases outside the gene matches. Reading the germline V gene gives CDR1 MGHDK and CDR2 SYGVNS. The cohort consisted of 666 healthy bone marrow donors. Cohort members were all nominally healthy when sampled, although unrecorded immune exposures were likely present. The donor was CMV seropositive and belonged to the group of some 290 seropositive cohort members. Each donor provided a peripheral blood sample, and peripheral blood mononuclear cells were used for TCR beta sequencing. The Qiagen DNeasy Blood Extraction Kit was used to extract genomic DNA from the blood cell samples. Concerning this clone: What antigen it recognizes has not been identified. Base qualities are missing; no much larger clone stands one base away.

The chain employs TRBV25-1 and TRBJ1-2; the central 9 bases match TRBD1. The receptor was isolated from a woman between 50 and 59 years old in good health and CMV-seropositive. The specimen sequenced was PBMCs. The base sequence is TGTGCCAGCAGTTCCGACAGGGGGGTCCACGGCTACACCTTC. This encodes CASSSDRGVHGYTF.